This entry lists 8 T cell receptor beta chains sequenced from one sample in a study of blood T cell repertoires in COVID-19. Sequencing was performed with immunoSEQ multiplex PCR; in TCRdb, only in-frame clones are kept and a portion is missing. In the table there are 200,000 or so clones, 85% to 90% of which are singletons. The specimen sequenced was peripheral blood. Receptors were obtained from a person aged 65 to 85 with COVID-19, enrolled during active disease.

This sequence joins TRBV6-6 and TRBJ1-1; D not certain. Per the germline V gene, CDR1 is MNHNY and CDR2 is SVGAGI (reference sequence). Trimming stripped 6 bases from V and 0 bases from J, with 11 bases between. CDR3 length: 14 amino acids. The CDR3 is CASRTPGMNTEAFF. The DNA of the CDR3 is TGTGCCAGCAGGACTCCGGGGATGAACACTGAAGCTTTCTTT.

The chain employs TRBV5-4 and TRBJ2-1; D is perhaps TRBD2 (6 bases). CDR1 and CDR2 (germline): SGHNT, YYREEE (reference sequence). The length of the CDR3 is 14 residues. Trimming took 0 bases from V and 9 from J, leaving 13 bases between them. CDR3 loop: CASSLAGRGPEQFF. DNA for the CDR3: TGTGCCAGCAGCTTGGCGGGGCGGGGTCCTGAGCAGTTCTTC. The whole variable domain, remainder taken from reference TRBV5-4 and TRBJ2-1, is ETGVTQSPTHLIKTRGQQVTLRCSSQSGHNTVSWYQQALGQGPQFIFQYYREEENGRGNFPPRFSGLQFPNYSSELNVNALELDDSALYLCASSLAGRGPEQFFGPGTRLTVL.

The chain recombines TRBV11-3 with TRBJ2-2; TRBD1 is a possible D gene (5 bases). The V and J ends lost 1 base and 0 bases respectively, with 9 bases between them. This CDR3 spans 16 amino acids. CDR1 SGHNT and CDR2 YENEEA come from the germline V gene. Here the CDR3 DNA reads TGTGCCAGCAGCTTAGGCCCAGGGACGAACACCGGGGAGCTGTTTTTT. As protein: CASSLGPGTNTGELFF.

The chain recombines TRBV11-2 with TRBJ1-1; D unresolved. Per the germline V gene, CDR1 is SGHAT and CDR2 is FQNNGV. Between the trimmed V and J ends, which lost 8 bases and 0 bases, there was a span of 13 bases. The CDR3 contains 14 residues. As DNA, the CDR3 is TGTGCCAGCCACTCGGCAGGCATGAACACTGAAGCTTTCTTT. The encoded protein is CASHSAGMNTEAFF.

The V gene is TRBV7-9, the J gene TRBJ2-5; 14 nucleotides match TRBD2. The germline gives CDR1 SEHNR, CDR2 FQNEAQ (reference sequence). Germline trimming cut 10 bases from V and 12 bases from J; bases unmatched to any gene: 7. The CDR3 loop spans 12 amino acids. The CDR3: CATRGLAGVEYF. CDR3 DNA: TGTGCCACCAGGGGACTAGCGGGGGTCGAGTACTTC.

The genes are TRBV9 and TRBJ1-3; D is unresolved. This CDR3 is 14 amino acids long. Germline CDR1 and CDR2: SGDLS and YYNGEE. Trimming took off 5 bases at V and 0 bases at J, with 9 bases between the two ends. The CDR3 sequence is CASSLEGSGNTIYF. CDR3 DNA: TGTGCCAGCAGTCTGGAGGGCTCTGGAAACACCATATATTTT.

This rearrangement joins TRBV15 to TRBJ2-7; 10 bases align to TRBD1. The ends lost 3 bases at V and 3 bases at J; junction bases unmatched: 5. The CDR3 has 15 residues. The germline V gene has CDR1 LNHNV and CDR2 YYDKDF (reference sequence). The CDR3 region has the DNA TGTGCCACCAGCAGCCCCGGGACAGGGGACTACGAGCAGTACTTC. Protein product: CATSSPGTGDYEQYF.

The rearrangement joins TRBV12-3 or TRBV12-4 to TRBJ1-1, with 8 bases matching TRBD1. The trim removed 9 bases at V and 4 bases at J, leaving 7 bases unmatched. This CDR3 is built from 13 residues. The CDR3 DNA reads TGTGCCAGGGACAGGGCAAGCAGCACTGAAGCTTTCTTT. This translates into CARDRASSTEAFF.